This T cell receptor (beta chain) emerged from a study of beta chain features in type 1 diabetes. The wider study: Summed over all samples, the examined sorted cells came to fewer than 120 million. Notes on the study in general: Researchers report that Type 1 diabetes patients had moderately but significantly shorter TCRB CDR3s across all four CD4+ subsets. Unsettled here was the matter of whether HLA type influences TCRB rearrangement. Reduced insertions and increased deletions marked VDJ junctions in type 1 diabetes patients.

Sorting that relied on CD45RO/CCR7/CD25/CD127/CD95/CD27 yielded CD4+ naive, central memory, regulatory and stem cell-like memory cells. Every isolated RNA sample was fully reverse transcribed, so sequencing captured expressed TCRB transcripts. Some clones are missing from TCRdb's copy, which holds only in-frame ones; the method was immunoSEQ multiplex PCR. The data hold a few hundred thousand clones, with approximately 10% observed a single time. Details on this clone: Its cognate antigen is unknown.

Germline assignment: CDR1 MNHEY and CDR2 SVGAGI. V dropped 3 bases and J dropped 6 bases, with 9 bases sitting between them. CDR3 size: 13 residues. The specimen sequenced was naive CD4+ T cells from blood. This receptor was taken from a man in his thirties or forties with type 1 diabetes. This chain uses TRBV6-5 with TRBJ1-5; perhaps TRBD1 as D (5 bases). The CDR3 region is CASSYTRVQPQHF. In DNA, the CDR3 is TGTGCCAGCAGTTATACCAGGGTTCAGCCCCAGCATTTT.